The entry that follows covers one TCR beta chain sequence. Antigen: not known. Each TCR beta library was made by quantitative 5'-RACE that incorporated molecular barcodes. TCRdb reprocessed the 5' RACE reads via MiXCR and lists one record per CDR3 protein. The sample has 700,000 to 1,000,000 distinct CDR3 sequences; 12% are singletons. The data derive from a study of CD8 T cells in ankylosing spondylitis. Study observations and caveats: A motif of seven or eight highly homologous TCR beta variants was seen as apparently characteristic of ankylosing spondylitis blood. Within peripheral blood, clones linked to disease were CD8+ and relatively rare. Reactive arthritis synovial fluid and blood were previously reported to contain some motif variants. Reported data indicate significant enrichment of disease-linked clones within matched ankylosing spondylitis synovial fluid.

The CDR3 is 11 residues long. CDR1 and CDR2 from the germline V gene are DFQATT and SNEGSKA (reference sequence). V lost 3 bases to trimming and J lost 4 bases, with 4 bases between them. The chain uses TRBV20-1 and TRBJ1-3; D is ambiguous. Specimen: blood, either unsorted or a sorted T cell fraction (not recorded which). The sequence was obtained from a male donor with ankylosing spondylitis. CDR3 DNA sequence: TGCAGTGCTAGTCTAGGAAACACCATATATTTT. It codes for CSASLGNTIYF.